These 31 T cell receptor beta chains were sequenced from one sample in a study of blood T cells in healthy people across ages. The second PCR ran about 6 to 12 cycles with a sample-barcoded 5' primer and J-beta primers. TCRdb reprocessed the 5' RACE reads with MiXCR, giving one entry per CDR3 protein. The repertoire includes 1.6 million or so distinct CDR3 sequences, around 35% of them detected once, and approximately 10% sits in the top ten. The sequenced sample was blood. All receptors derive from a woman aged 30 to 39 in good health.

This clonotype was seen many times. An end of the junction does not agree with germline; a read error may underlie this. This chain connects TRBV5-1 to TRBJ2-1, with TRBD2 as a possible D gene (6 bases). Per the germline V gene, CDR1 is SGHRS and CDR2 is YFSETQ. This CDR3 has 15 amino acids. The CDR3 nucleotides read TGTGCCAGCAGTCTGGGAGGCTACTCCTACAATGAGCAGTTCTTC. It translates to CASSLGGYSYNEQFF.

The sample holds a few counts of this clonotype. The chain employs TRBV7-2 and TRBJ2-3; D is ambiguous. Deletions cut 3 bases from V and 5 bases from J, with 9 bases between. There are 13 residues in the CDR3. CDR1 SGHTA and CDR2 FQGNSA come from the germline V gene. CDR3 sequence: CASSFMGRDTQYF. CDR3 nucleotides: TGTGCCAGCAGCTTCATGGGTAGAGATACGCAGTATTTT.

The chain uses TRBV9 and TRBJ2-6; maybe TRBD1 (6 bases). V lost 0 bases and J lost 3, with 7 bases in between. The CDR3 is 15 amino acids. Germline-derived CDR1 and CDR2 are SGDLS and YYNGEE. The CDR3 protein is CASSVEGVGANVLTF. Written as DNA, the CDR3 is TGTGCCAGCAGCGTAGAGGGGGTTGGGGCCAACGTCCTGACTTTC.

This chain connects TRBV11-2 to TRBJ1-2, with 7 positions matching TRBD1. J was trimmed by 6 bases and V by 4 bases; bases with no gene match: 8. The CDR3 has 14 residues. From germline, CDR1 is SGHAT and CDR2 FQNNGV. CDR3 region: CASSSDRDGHGYTF. DNA for the CDR3: TGTGCCAGCAGCTCCGACAGGGATGGACATGGCTACACCTTC. Looking up the rest from reference TRBV11-2 and TRBJ1-2 gives the full variable domain: EAGVAQSPRYKIIEKRQSVAFWCNPISGHATLYWYQQILGQGPKLLIQFQNNGVVDDSQLPKDRFSAERLKGVDSTLKIQPAKLEDSAVYLCASSSDRDGHGYTFGSGTRLTVV.

In this sample, this clonotype turned up a few times. J is TRBJ2-5 and V is TRBV20-1; maybe TRBD2 (6 bases). Trimming removed 6 bases at V and 5 bases at J, with 16 bases between. CDR3 size: 13 residues. Germline CDR1 reads DFQATT; CDR2 reads SNEGSKA (reference sequence). The CDR3: CSAGRPQEETQYF. Here the CDR3 DNA reads TGCAGTGCCGGGAGACCCCAGGAGGAGACCCAGTACTTC.

This clonotype was counted a few times. This chain links TRBV7-8 with TRBJ2-5, with 11 positions matching TRBD2. Losses at the gene ends were 2 bases for V and 4 bases for J; bases not matched to a gene: 6. CDR1 and CDR2 (germline): SGHVS, FQNEAQ. The CDR3 consists of 16 residues. CDR3 amino acids: CASSLLAGGRIETQYF. CDR3 nucleotide sequence: TGTGCCAGCAGCTTATTAGCGGGGGGGCGAATAGAGACCCAGTACTTC.

Only a few counts were recorded for this clonotype. This chain uses TRBV24-1 with TRBJ2-5; 8 bases match TRBD1. CDR1 is KGHDR and CDR2 is SFDVKD in the germline V gene. J lost 6 bases, V lost 3 bases, and 5 bases had no gene match. The CDR3 consists of 14 residues. CDR3 residues: CATSDGQGEKTQYF. The CDR3 DNA sequence: TGTGCCACCAGTGATGGACAGGGCGAGAAGACCCAGTACTTC.

The V call is TRBV9, the J call TRBJ1-4; 8 bases are shared with TRBD1. There are 15 residues in the CDR3. The J segment lost 8 bases and the V segment lost 4 bases, leaving 10 bases of the junction unmatched. Germline V gene sequence: CDR1 SGDLS, CDR2 YYNGEE. For the CDR3, the DNA is TGTGCCAGCAGCCGCGAGGGACAGGCGGCGGAAAAACTGTTTTTT. Translating gives CASSREGQAAEKLFF.

This clonotype appeared a few times. This chain joins TRBV20-1 and TRBJ2-3, with D possibly being TRBD2 (5 bases). Germline V lookup: CDR1 DFQATT, CDR2 SNEGSKA (reference sequence). The CDR3 spans 16 residues. V lost 3 bases and J 2 bases, leaving 18 bases between the germline ends. The CDR3 spells CSASGPEAGHTDTQYF. CDR3 nucleotide sequence: TGCAGTGCTAGCGGCCCAGAGGCGGGCCACACAGATACGCAGTATTTT.

This clonotype was recorded once. A read error may explain this, as a much larger clone is one base away. The rearrangement uses TRBV10-3 and TRBJ1-6; D perhaps matches TRBD1 (5 bases). Germline V gene sequence: CDR1 ENHRY, CDR2 SYGVKD. V was shortened by 6 bases and J by 7 bases, with 13 bases between the two germline ends. The CDR3 has 14 residues. The CDR3 spells CAIRSGIMNSPLHF. CDR3 bases: TGTGCCATCAGATCAGGGATTATGAATTCACCCCTCCACTTT.

This chain links TRBV30 with TRBJ2-7, with D unresolved. Germline assignment: CDR1 GTSNPN and CDR2 SVGIG (reference sequence). This CDR3 comprises 12 residues. The V and J ends lost 0 bases and 3 bases respectively, with 6 bases between them. CDR3 region: CAWSVSLYEQYF. The CDR3 region has the DNA TGTGCCTGGAGTGTATCCCTCTACGAGCAGTACTTC. The variable domain in full, completed from reference TRBV30 and TRBJ2-7, reads SQTIHQWPATLVQPVGSPLSLECTVEGTSNPNLYWYRQAAGRGLQLLFYSVGIGQISSEVPQNLSASRPQDRQFILSSKKLLLSDSGFYLCAWSVSLYEQYFGPGTRLTVT.

This clonotype was detected a few times. The V gene is TRBV12-3 or TRBV12-4, the J gene TRBJ1-2, with a weak D call TRBD1 (5 bases). The CDR3 has 13 residues. V was cut by 3 bases and J by 6 bases, with 11 bases left in between. The CDR3 region is CASSFPRGDGYTF. The DNA of the CDR3 is TGTGCCAGCAGTTTTCCCCGGGGGGATGGCTACACCTTC.

V usage is TRBV12-5 and J usage is TRBJ2-3; TRBD2 matches 10 bases. Germline values: CDR1 LGHNT, CDR2 FRNRAP. Losses at the gene ends were 3 bases for V and 1 base for J; bases not matched to a gene: 4. The CDR3 extends over 16 amino acids. The CDR3: CASGFNLAGGTDTQYF. In nucleotides, the CDR3 is TGTGCTAGTGGTTTTAACCTAGCGGGGGGCACAGATACGCAGTATTTT.

In DNA, the CDR3 is TGCAGTGCTAGAGAACTAGCCCTCTCCTACGAGCAGTACTTC. Amino acids: CSARELALSYEQYF. The genes are TRBV20-1 and TRBJ2-7; weak D call: TRBD2 (6 bases). The CDR3 covers 14 residues. The germline V gene encodes CDR1 DFQATT and CDR2 SNEGSKA (reference sequence). V was shortened by 0 bases and J by 0 bases, with 9 bases between the two germline ends.

This chain links TRBV6-5 with TRBJ2-5; 7 bases are a match to TRBD2. The germline gives CDR1 MNHEY, CDR2 SVGAGI. CDR3 length equals 19 residues. V shed 4 bases, J shed 5 bases, and the junction held 22 bases outside the gene matches. CDR3 bases: TGTGCCAGCAGTTCCACCGGGACTTGGGGGGGAGGGCCTGGGGAGACCCAGTACTTC. This encodes CASSSTGTWGGGPGETQYF.

Written as DNA, the CDR3 is TGCAGTGCTACCGAGGATCGTTTAAGGGACGAGCAGTACTTC. This sequence encodes CSATEDRLRDEQYF. The chain links TRBV20-1 to TRBJ2-7; unclear D gene. The germline CDR1 and CDR2 sequences are DFQATT and SNEGSKA (reference sequence). V gave up 4 bases and J gave up 5 bases, with 18 bases separating them. This CDR3 has 14 amino acids.

This clonotype was seen at least ten times. The chain is built from TRBV5-1 and TRBJ2-7, with 11 bases aligning to TRBD2. The CDR3 consists of 17 residues. V trimming: 0 bases; J trimming: 1 base; junction bases outside the gene matches: 6. The germline gives CDR1 SGHRS, CDR2 YFSETQ. The CDR3 protein is CASSLGVTSGGSYEQYF. The CDR3 DNA follows: TGCGCCAGCAGCTTGGGCGTTACTAGCGGGGGTTCCTACGAGCAGTACTTC.

The genes are TRBV7-2 and TRBJ1-5, with no clear D. Germline CDR1 reads SGHTA; CDR2 reads FQGNSA. Trimming removed 0 bases from V and 5 bases from J, with 11 bases in between. This CDR3 is built from 15 residues. The CDR3, as DNA: TGTGCCAGCAGCTTAGCGGGCCAGATCTATCAGCCCCAGCATTTT. It is translated as CASSLAGQIYQPQHF. Full variable domain (remainder filled in from reference TRBV7-2 and TRBJ1-5): GAGVSQSPSNKVTEKGKDVELRCDPISGHTALYWYRQSLGQGLEFLIYFQGNSAPDKSGLPSDRFSAERTGGSVSTLTIQRTQQEDSAVYLCASSLAGQIYQPQHFGDGTRLSIL.

As regards this clonotype: A much larger clonotype is one base distant, so this may be a read error. J is TRBJ2-3 and V is TRBV4-1; D is tentatively TRBD1 or TRBD2 (5 bases each). The CDR3 consists of 17 residues. Germline CDR1 and CDR2: MGHRA and YSYEKL. V lost 4 bases and J 2 bases, leaving 19 bases between the germline ends. The CDR3 region is CASSRPRDQITTDTQYF. The CDR3 coding sequence is TGCGCCAGCAGCCGGCCCCGGGACCAGATAACCACAGATACGCAGTATTTT.

The chain combines TRBV9 with TRBJ2-2; 9 bases agree with TRBD2. The CDR3 runs to 17 residues. Per germline, CDR1 SGDLS and CDR2 YYNGEE. The J segment lost 1 base and the V segment lost 4 bases, leaving 8 bases of the junction unmatched. The CDR3 protein is CASSIRLAAKNTGELFF. CDR3 bases: TGTGCCAGCAGCATAAGACTAGCGGCGAAGAACACCGGGGAGCTGTTTTTT.

The chain couples TRBV7-9 to TRBJ2-1, with 9 bases lining up with TRBD2. This CDR3 region has 18 residues. CDR1 SEHNR and CDR2 FQNEAQ come from the germline V gene (reference sequence). V shed 5 bases and J 1 base; nucleotides not matched to a gene: 12. The CDR3 loop is CASSPRARSGGSYNEQFF. CDR3 sequence (DNA): TGTGCCAGCAGCCCGAGGGCTAGGAGCGGGGGGTCCTACAATGAGCAGTTCTTC. Drawing the rest from reference TRBV7-9 and TRBJ2-1, the complete variable domain is DTGVSQNPRHKITKRGQNVTFRCDPISEHNRLYWYRQTLGQGPEFLTYFQNEAQLEKSRLLSDRFSAERPKGSFSTLEIQRTEQGDSAMYLCASSPRARSGGSYNEQFFGPGTRLTVL.

The chain joins TRBV7-9 to TRBJ1-1; unclear D gene. Germline CDR1 and CDR2: SEHNR and FQNEAQ (reference sequence). The CDR3 covers 10 residues. Trimming left V 8 bases short and J 1 base short, with 2 bases between. CDR3 amino acids: CASQNTEAFF. CDR3 in DNA: TGTGCCAGCCAGAACACTGAAGCTTTCTTT.

The chain carries TRBV20-1 and TRBJ2-1; D unclear. Trimming pared 3 bases from V and 5 bases from J, leaving 8 bases between. The CDR3 is made up of 12 amino acids. Germline V gene lookup returns CDR1 DFQATT and CDR2 SNEGSKA (reference sequence). The CDR3 bases are TGCAGTGCTAGCTTGGGTAACAATGAGCAGTTCTTC. As protein: CSASLGNNEQFF.

The rearrangement joins TRBV20-1 to TRBJ2-4; D possibly corresponds to TRBD1 (6 bases). V was trimmed by 1 base and J by 0 bases, leaving 10 bases between them. Germline assignment: CDR1 DFQATT and CDR2 SNEGSKA (reference sequence). CDR3 length: 15 amino acids. CDR3 DNA: TGCAGTGCTAGAGGGGGACAATTAGCCAAAAACATTCAGTACTTC. As protein: CSARGGQLAKNIQYF.

The rearrangement links TRBV28 to TRBJ2-7; D tentatively fits TRBD1 or TRBD2 (7 bases each). V dropped 5 bases and J dropped 3 bases, with 14 bases sitting between them. The CDR3 is 14 residues long. The germline V gene encodes CDR1 MDHEN and CDR2 SYDVKM. CDR3 protein: CASSPSGGDYEQYF. The CDR3 DNA reads TGTGCCAGCAGTCCGTCAGGGGGGGACTACGAGCAGTACTTC.

V is TRBV3-1 and J is TRBJ2-7, with D unclear. The CDR3 contains 14 residues. CDR1 is LGHDT and CDR2 is YNNKEL in the germline V gene (reference sequence). V lost 6 bases, J lost 4 bases, and 16 bases lay in between. CDR3 amino acids: CASSPVQTAYEQYF. In DNA, the CDR3 is TGTGCCAGCAGTCCGGTACAGACTGCTTACGAGCAGTACTTC.

The chain joins TRBV7-9 to TRBJ2-1; 10 positions agree with TRBD2. The CDR3 runs to 15 residues. Germline CDR1 reads SEHNR; CDR2 reads FQNEAQ (reference sequence). The J segment lost 9 bases and the V segment lost 1 base, leaving 6 bases of the junction unmatched. CDR3 nucleotide sequence: TGTGCCAGCAGCTTAGGAGCGGGAGGGCCTGGTGAGCAGTTCTTC. Amino acid sequence: CASSLGAGGPGEQFF.

This chain links TRBV5-1 with TRBJ2-1, with 9 nucleotides matching TRBD2. The CDR3 length is 15 residues. Losses at the gene ends were 1 base for V and 7 bases for J; bases not matched to a gene: 6. Germline CDR1 is SGHRS and CDR2 is YFSETQ. The CDR3: CASSLRFSGSNEQFF. CDR3 DNA: TGCGCCAGCAGCTTGCGGTTTAGCGGGAGTAATGAGCAGTTCTTC.

As concerns this clonotype: The junction departs from germline at one end; a sequencing error may be responsible. The chain employs TRBV7-9 and TRBJ1-4; D possibly corresponds to TRBD1 (6 bases). There are 13 residues in the CDR3. CDR1 and CDR2 (germline): SEHNR, FQNEAQ (reference sequence). In DNA, the CDR3 is TGTGTCAGCCTCAGGGGAGGGGAGGAAAAACTGTTTTTT. Translation gives CVSLRGGEEKLFF.

The table lists this clonotype with a few counts. The chain couples TRBV20-1 to TRBJ2-5; no clear D gene. This CDR3 has 14 amino acids. Looked up from germline, CDR1 is DFQATT and CDR2 is SNEGSKA (reference sequence). V was clipped by 2 bases and J by 1 base, with 11 bases between them. The CDR3 here is CSARIELVQETQYF. The CDR3 region has the DNA TGCAGTGCTAGAATTGAGTTGGTCCAAGAGACCCAGTACTTC.

Comment on this clonotype: Its ends do not fully match the called genes, so a read error is possible. This chain's CDR3 is CASNLEDAGANVRTF. CDR3 bases: TGCGCCAGCAACTTGGAGGACGCTGGGGCCAACGTCCGGACTTTC. The chain combines TRBV5-1 with TRBJ2-6, with D perhaps assigned TRBD1 or TRBD2 (5 bases each). This CDR3 region has 15 residues. Germline CDR1 SGHRS, CDR2 YFSETQ.